Below, 14 T cell receptor beta chains from the same sample are listed, as sequenced in a study of T cell changes during pregnancy in multiple sclerosis. Some clones are missing from TCRdb's copy, which holds only in-frame ones; the method was immunoSEQ multiplex PCR. The repertoire includes roughly 40,000 clones, about 90% of them detected once, and more than 0.95% sits in the top ten. Sequencing was performed on CD4+ T cells from peripheral blood mononuclear cells, taken before pregnancy. These receptors were obtained from a female donor with multiple sclerosis, enrolled in a pregnancy study.

With regard to this clone: The junction differs from germline at one of its ends, possibly a read error. The identical CDR3 is also encoded by other nucleotide sequences in the sample. The genes are TRBV5-6 and TRBJ1-5, with a tentative D call TRBD1 (5 bases). CDR1 is SGHDT and CDR2 is YYEEEE in the germline V gene. The length of the CDR3 is 14 residues. Here the CDR3 reads CASSRGRNNQPQHF. CDR3 in DNA: TGCGCCAGCAGTAGGGGAAGGAACAATCAGCCCCAGCATTTT.

The chain combines TRBV4-2 with TRBJ1-5; tentatively, D is TRBD1 (5 bases). V was cut by 4 bases and J by 6 bases, with 13 bases left in between. The CDR3 contains 14 residues. Germline assignment: CDR1 LGHNA and CDR2 YNFKEQ. The CDR3 DNA sequence: TGTGCCAGCAGCCCGTTATCCGGGGGTCAGCCCCAGCATTTT. Its translation is CASSPLSGGQPQHF.

This chain joins TRBV2 and TRBJ2-3, with no clear D. The CDR3 spans 14 residues. Deletions cut 6 bases from V and 2 bases from J, with 12 bases between. CDR1 and CDR2 (germline): SNHLY, FYNNEI. DNA of the CDR3: TGTGCCAGCAGCCCCGCCCCACACACAGATACGCAGTATTTT. This translates into CASSPAPHTDTQYF. The full variable domain, in which reference TRBV2 and TRBJ2-3 provide the parts outside the CDR3, is EPEVTQTPSHQVTQMGQEVILRCVPISNHLYFYWYRQILGQKVEFLVSFYNNEISEKSEIFDDQFSVERPDGSNFTLKIRSTKLEDSAMYFCASSPAPHTDTQYFGPGTRLTVL.

This rearrangement joins TRBV9 to TRBJ1-4, with a tentative D call TRBD1 (6 bases). The CDR3 contains 15 residues. The ends were cut back, 4 bases at V and 2 bases at J, with 12 bases in the middle. CDR1 and CDR2 (germline): SGDLS, YYNGEE. The CDR3 DNA sequence: TGTGCCAGCAGCCCAGGGGCAGGGACTAATGAAAAACTGTTTTTT. Residues: CASSPGAGTNEKLFF.

In this sample, this clone turned up once. This chain links TRBV30 with TRBJ2-5; no reliable D call. This CDR3 has 13 amino acids. Germline V gene sequence: CDR1 GTSNPN, CDR2 SVGIG (reference sequence). Deletions cut 1 base from V and 3 bases from J, with 9 bases between. CDR3 loop: CAWSGYVEETQYF. The CDR3 DNA is TGTGCCTGGAGTGGCTACGTGGAAGAGACCCAGTACTTC. Together with reference TRBV30 and TRBJ2-5, the CDR3 gives the full variable domain: SQTIHQWPATLVQPVGSPLSLECTVEGTSNPNLYWYRQAAGRGLQLLFYSVGIGQISSEVPQNLSASRPQDRQFILSSKKLLLSDSGFYLCAWSGYVEETQYFGPGTRLLVL.

This chain connects TRBV6-5 to TRBJ2-3, with D unresolved. CDR3 length: 14 amino acids. The germline CDR1 and CDR2 sequences are MNHEY and SVGAGI. Trimming shortened V by 2 bases and J by 1 base, and 7 bases separated the two germline ends. CDR3 sequence reads: CASSYVQRTDTQYF. CDR3 in DNA: TGTGCCAGCAGTTACGTACAGCGCACAGATACGCAGTATTTT.

J is TRBJ2-6 and V is TRBV2; TRBD2 is a possible D gene (5 bases). There are 16 residues in the CDR3. V lost 3 bases, J lost 4 bases, and 13 bases lay in between. Germline V gene lookup returns CDR1 SNHLY and CDR2 FYNNEI. CDR3 nucleotide sequence: TGTGCCAGCAGTGACCCGGGAAAATCCGGGGCCAACGTCCTGACTTTC. This sequence encodes CASSDPGKSGANVLTF.

The chain carries TRBV6-5 and TRBJ2-2; TRBD2 agrees at 7 bases. This CDR3 region has 15 residues. Germline V gene data show CDR1 as MNHEY and CDR2 as SVGAGI. Trimming removed 2 bases from V and 5 bases from J; junction bases left unmatched: 5. The CDR3 DNA follows: TGTGCCAGCAGTTACGGGGGGGGTAGGACCGGGGAGCTGTTTTTT. Translating gives CASSYGGGRTGELFF.

This clone was picked up many times. The DNA of the CDR3 is TGTGCCAGCAGCTTAACAGGACCACCCTACGAGCAGTACTTC. Protein sequence: CASSLTGPPYEQYF. The rearrangement joins TRBV7-9 to TRBJ2-7, with TRBD1 as a possible D gene (5 bases). V shed 2 bases and J shed 2 bases, with 10 bases lying between them. CDR3 length: 14 residues. Germline V gene sequence: CDR1 SEHNR, CDR2 FQNEAQ (reference sequence).

The chain is built from TRBV11-2 and TRBJ2-3; 11 bases align to TRBD2. CDR3 length: 15 amino acids. Germline CDR1 reads SGHAT; CDR2 reads FQNNGV. V lost 8 bases, J lost 3 bases, and 7 bases stayed unmatched. In nucleotides, the CDR3 is TGTGCCAGCGTCCCATGGACTAGCGGGACAGATACGCAGTATTTT. Translation: CASVPWTSGTDTQYF.

This chain links TRBV7-9 with TRBJ2-7; a weak D match, TRBD1 (6 bases). The CDR3 sequence is 14 residues long. Germline V gene data show CDR1 as SEHNR and CDR2 as FQNEAQ (reference sequence). Trimming took 5 bases from V and 3 from J, leaving 14 bases between them. CDR3 residues: CASSQGRGYYEQYF. CDR3 coding DNA: TGTGCCAGCAGCCAGGGTAGGGGGTACTACGAGCAGTACTTC. The complete variable domain, with remaining parts taken from reference TRBV7-9 and TRBJ2-7, reads DTGVSQNPRHKITKRGQNVTFRCDPISEHNRLYWYRQTLGQGPEFLTYFQNEAQLEKSRLLSDRFSAERPKGSFSTLEIQRTEQGDSAMYLCASSQGRGYYEQYFGPGTRLTVT.

The V call is TRBV2, the J call TRBJ2-5; 15 nucleotides align to TRBD2. V lost 5 bases, J lost 5 bases, and 6 bases stayed unmatched. The CDR3 covers 16 residues. Germline V CDR1 and CDR2: SNHLY, FYNNEI. For the CDR3, the DNA is TGTGCCAGCAGTTGGACTAGCGGGAGGGCCGGGGAGACCCAGTACTTC. Its translation is CASSWTSGRAGETQYF.

J is TRBJ2-2 and V is TRBV5-1; TRBD1 matches 8 bases. CDR1 SGHRS and CDR2 YFSETQ come from the germline V gene. J gave up 4 bases and V 3 bases, and 5 bases lay outside the gene matches. CDR3 length: 15 amino acids. CDR3 sequence: CASSSFTGGTGELFF. As DNA, the CDR3 is TGCGCCAGCAGCTCTTTCACAGGGGGCACCGGGGAGCTGTTTTTT.

CDR3 amino acids: CASASRGATNEKLFF. CDR3 nucleotide sequence: TGTGCCAGCGCTAGCAGGGGGGCAACTAATGAAAAACTGTTTTTT. The chain uses TRBV6-5 and TRBJ1-4; 7 nucleotides line up with TRBD1. This CDR3 comprises 15 residues. J was trimmed by 0 bases and V by 8 bases; bases with no gene match: 6. Germline V gene lookup returns CDR1 MNHEY and CDR2 SVGAGI.